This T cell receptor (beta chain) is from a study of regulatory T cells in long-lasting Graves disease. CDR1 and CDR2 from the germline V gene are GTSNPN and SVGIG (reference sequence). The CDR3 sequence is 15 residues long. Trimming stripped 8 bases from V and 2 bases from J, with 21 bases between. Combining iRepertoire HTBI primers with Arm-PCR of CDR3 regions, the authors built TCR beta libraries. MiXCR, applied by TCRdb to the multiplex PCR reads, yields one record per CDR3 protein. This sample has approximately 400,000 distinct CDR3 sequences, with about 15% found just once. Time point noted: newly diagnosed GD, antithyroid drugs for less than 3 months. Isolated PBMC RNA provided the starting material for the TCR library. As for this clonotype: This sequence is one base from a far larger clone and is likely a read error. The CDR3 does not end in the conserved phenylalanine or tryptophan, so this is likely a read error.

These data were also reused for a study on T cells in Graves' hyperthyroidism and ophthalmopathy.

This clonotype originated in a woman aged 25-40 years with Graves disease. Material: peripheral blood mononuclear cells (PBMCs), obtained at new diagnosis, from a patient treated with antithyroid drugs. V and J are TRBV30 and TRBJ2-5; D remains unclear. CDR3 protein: CASSLASHPQETQYL. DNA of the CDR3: TGTGCCAGCAGCTTAGCTTCCCACCCACAAGAGACCCAGTACCTC.